Listed here are 27 T cell receptor beta chains from one sample, sequenced in a study of OX40 agonist ivuxolimab in advanced cancers. Assay used: immunoSEQ multiplex PCR; TCRdb lists only in-frame clones, some missing. The sample carries 30,000 or so clones, nearly 95% recorded once. This material consisted of CD4+ or CD8+ T cells sorted from blood, taken in a trial of the OX40 agonist ivuxolimab. The receptors were sampled from an adult with an advanced solid tumor such as melanoma, head and neck, liver or kidney cancer.

V and J are TRBV28 and TRBJ2-5, with D tentatively TRBD2 (5 bases). V gave up 8 bases and J gave up 0 bases, with 16 bases separating them. This CDR3 comprises 15 residues. Per the germline V gene, CDR1 is MDHEN and CDR2 is SYDVKM. In nucleotides, the CDR3 is TGTGCCAGCCTCGGCCGGGAACTGTACCAAGAGACCCAGTACTTC. The encoded protein is CASLGRELYQETQYF.

The chain has TRBV19 and TRBJ2-7; D tentatively reads TRBD1 or TRBD2 (5 bases each). The germline V gene has CDR1 LNHDA and CDR2 SQIVND (reference sequence). With 6 bases removed from V and 3 bases from J, the gap between germline ends came to 18 bases. The CDR3 extends over 15 amino acids. The CDR3 region is CASSHPGTRHYEQYF. The DNA for the CDR3 is TGTGCCAGTAGCCACCCCGGGACCCGCCACTACGAGCAGTACTTC.

The rearrangement joins TRBV6-5 to TRBJ2-7; the D is unclear. The CDR3 is 12 amino acids. The V gene lost 4 bases and the J gene lost 1 base, with 5 bases spanning the gap. Germline values: CDR1 MNHEY, CDR2 SVGAGI. CDR3 nucleotide sequence: TGTGCCAGCAGTTGGCGGTCCTACGAGCAGTACTTC. It is translated as CASSWRSYEQYF.

The CDR3 is CASSGTSGRPSYNEQFF. The CDR3 nucleotides read TGCGCCAGCAGCGGGACTAGCGGGAGACCCTCGTACAATGAGCAGTTCTTC. The chain has TRBV4-1 and TRBJ2-1; 14 bases map to TRBD2. Trimming took 5 bases from V and 4 from J; bases not matched to a gene: 7. Per the germline V gene, CDR1 is MGHRA and CDR2 is YSYEKL. The CDR3 runs 17 residues.

This chain links TRBV10-3 with TRBJ1-2, with D possibly TRBD1 on 5 matching bases. The CDR3 is made up of 14 amino acids. Trimming left V 3 bases short and J 3 bases short, with 11 bases between. Germline V gene data show CDR1 as ENHRY and CDR2 as SYGVKD. CDR3 coding DNA: TGTGCCATCAGTGACAGGGAACGCGACTATGGCTACACCTTC. Its protein product is CAISDRERDYGYTF.

The genes are TRBV6-5 and TRBJ1-4; maybe TRBD1 (6 bases). CDR1 is MNHEY and CDR2 is SVGAGI in the germline V gene. The germline V and J ends were trimmed by 5 bases and 7 bases, with 17 bases remaining between them. The CDR3 sequence is 15 residues long. CDR3 DNA: TGTGCCAGCAGTCCAATGACTGGGGGCGGTGAAAAACTGTTTTTT. Translated, it gives CASSPMTGGGEKLFF.

CDR3 nucleotides: TGCGCCAGCAGTCAAAAAGACAGGACCTTC. Amino acids: CASSQKDRTF. The chain links TRBV23-1 to TRBJ1-2, with D possibly matching TRBD1 (6 bases). TRBV23-1 is filed as an ORF, its function uncertain. V was shortened by 2 bases and J by 14 bases, with 9 bases between the two germline ends. There are 10 residues in the CDR3.

The V gene is TRBV6-5, the J gene TRBJ1-1, with D possibly being TRBD1 (5 bases). The V and J ends lost 7 bases and 1 base respectively, with 16 bases between them. The germline CDR1 and CDR2 sequences are MNHEY and SVGAGI. The CDR3 loop spans 15 amino acids. The CDR3 DNA follows: TGTGCCAGCACCCAGCTCACAGGAGGGAACACTGAAGCTTTCTTT. It specifies CASTQLTGGNTEAFF.

The chain uses TRBV10-3 and TRBJ1-1; TRBD1 aligns across 7 bases. CDR3 length: 15 amino acids. The J segment lost 3 bases and the V segment lost 5 bases, leaving 9 bases of the junction unmatched. Germline CDR1 ENHRY, CDR2 SYGVKD. The CDR3 DNA reads TGTGCCATCAGTCGCGCGATAACAGGGGACACTGAAGCTTTCTTT. It is translated as CAISRAITGDTEAFF.

The chain carries TRBV9 and TRBJ2-7; D unresolved. V lost 5 bases, J lost 4 bases, and 10 bases lay in between. Germline assignment: CDR1 SGDLS and CDR2 YYNGEE. The CDR3 has 12 residues. CDR3 sequence: CASSQLGYEQYF. The CDR3 DNA follows: TGTGCCAGCAGTCAACTTGGGTACGAGCAGTACTTC.

This sequence joins TRBV5-6 and TRBJ1-3; no definite D call. V lost 3 bases, J lost 4 bases, and 5 bases lay in between. Germline lookup yields CDR1 SGHDT and CDR2 YYEEEE. The length of the CDR3 is 12 residues. CDR3 region: CASSSGGNTIYF. Written as DNA, the CDR3 is TGTGCCAGCAGCTCCGGCGGAAACACCATATATTTT.

The chain uses TRBV13 and TRBJ2-7; D may be TRBD1 (5 bases). V dropped 4 bases and J dropped 4 bases, with 8 bases sitting between them. Per the germline V gene, CDR1 is PRHDT and CDR2 is FYEKMQ (reference sequence). The CDR3 is 12 residues long. The CDR3 loop reads CASSSQGYEQYF. The CDR3 nucleotides are TGTGCCAGCAGCTCCCAGGGTTACGAGCAGTACTTC.

This chain links TRBV6-1 with TRBJ2-7, with unresolved D. The ends were cut back, 6 bases at V and 0 bases at J, with 3 bases in the middle. Germline loops: CDR1 MNHNS, CDR2 SASEGT. CDR3 length: 11 residues. CDR3 sequence reads: CASRDSYEQYF. As DNA, the CDR3 is TGTGCCAGCAGGGACTCCTACGAGCAGTACTTC.

The chain employs TRBV7-9 and TRBJ1-2; possible D gene TRBD1, 5 bases. CDR1 is SEHNR, CDR2 FQNEAQ, per germline (reference sequence). Trimming shortened V by 5 bases and J by 7 bases, and 8 bases separated the two germline ends. The CDR3 consists of 11 residues. CDR3 nucleotide sequence: TGTGCCAGCAGCCTCAGGGTTGGCTACACCTTC. Translation: CASSLRVGYTF.

This chain joins TRBV27 and TRBJ1-1; D remains ambiguous. The CDR3 is made up of 13 amino acids. V dropped 2 bases and J dropped 11 bases, with 15 bases sitting between them. Per the germline V gene, CDR1 is MNHEY and CDR2 is SMNVEV (reference sequence). The CDR3 DNA reads TGTGCCAGCAGTTTAAGCTCGGGCCCTGCGGCTTTCTTT. Its translation: CASSLSSGPAAFF.

The chain is built from TRBV19 and TRBJ1-2; 10 bases align to TRBD1. Trimming cost V 6 bases and J 3 bases; bases outside gene matches: 1. Per germline, CDR1 LNHDA and CDR2 SQIVND (reference sequence). This CDR3 contains 13 residues. CDR3 nucleotides: TGTGCCAGTAGAGACAGGGGGCACTATGGCTACACCTTC. It specifies CASRDRGHYGYTF.

This chain connects TRBV11-1 to TRBJ2-5; no definite D call. This CDR3 has 11 amino acids. Germline CDR1 is SGHAT and CDR2 is FQDESV (reference sequence). V was cut by 4 bases and J by 3 bases, with 3 bases left in between. The CDR3 sequence is CASSSKETQYF. As DNA, the CDR3 is TGTGCCAGCAGCTCTAAAGAGACCCAGTACTTC.

This clone was picked up one time. This rearrangement joins TRBV6-5 to TRBJ2-7; 7 bases align to TRBD1. The CDR3 contains 13 residues. The germline CDR1 and CDR2 sequences are MNHEY and SVGAGI. The junction had 4 bases not matched to a gene; V was cut back by 7 bases and J by 1 base. CDR3 bases: TGTGCCAGCATTATGGGACAGTCCTACGAGCAGTACTTC. Its protein product is CASIMGQSYEQYF.

V and J are TRBV7-9 and TRBJ1-2; 8 nucleotides match TRBD1. In germline, CDR1 is SEHNR, CDR2 FQNEAQ (reference sequence). The CDR3 has 16 residues. The ends lost 4 bases at V and 8 bases at J; junction bases unmatched: 15. The CDR3 loop is CASSSGGTGGLYGYTF. CDR3 sequence (DNA): TGTGCCAGCAGCTCAGGAGGAACAGGGGGACTATACGGCTACACCTTC.

V usage is TRBV7-3 and J usage is TRBJ2-7; 11 nucleotides align to TRBD2. The CDR3 spans 15 residues. After removal of 5 bases from V and 2 bases from J, the junction contained 5 bases not matched to a gene. Per the germline V gene, CDR1 is SGHTA and CDR2 is FQGTGA. CDR3 nucleotides: TGTGCCAGCAGCCAACTAGCGGGGGAGCCCTACGAGCAGTACTTC. Its protein product is CASSQLAGEPYEQYF.

The chain employs TRBV7-9 and TRBJ2-5, with 7 positions matching TRBD1. The V gene's germline CDR1 is SEHNR and CDR2 FQNEAQ (reference sequence). V lost 5 bases and J lost 5; bases outside the gene matches: 8. This CDR3 is 14 amino acids long. Here the CDR3 reads CASSTTQGTETQYF. DNA for the CDR3: TGTGCCAGCAGCACCACACAGGGGACGGAGACCCAGTACTTC.

V usage is TRBV5-1 and J usage is TRBJ1-1; 7 nucleotides line up with TRBD1. Germline CDR1 and CDR2: SGHRS and YFSETQ. There are 14 residues in the CDR3. V lost 7 bases to trimming and J lost 2 bases; unmatched junction nucleotides: 8. For the CDR3, the DNA is TGCGCCAGCTCAGGACAGGCCGTAAACACTGAAGCTTTCTTT. Translated, it gives CASSGQAVNTEAFF.

The chain recombines TRBV4-2 with TRBJ1-3; D is unclear. The CDR3 length is 16 residues. The germline V gene encodes CDR1 LGHNA and CDR2 YNFKEQ. Trimming removed 0 bases from V and 0 bases from J, with 9 bases in between. DNA for the CDR3: TGTGCCAGCAGCCAAGAAATTGAACACTCTGGAAACACCATATATTTT. Its protein is CASSQEIEHSGNTIYF.

The rearrangement joins TRBV6-6 to TRBJ2-1; 11 positions agree with TRBD2. Germline V gene lookup returns CDR1 MNHNY and CDR2 SVGAGI (reference sequence). J lost 6 bases, V lost 5 bases, and 6 bases had no gene match. The CDR3 is 15 amino acids. CDR3 sequence reads: CASSHNSGGANEQFF. The CDR3 bases are TGTGCCAGCAGTCATAATAGCGGGGGGGCCAATGAGCAGTTCTTC.

V gene TRBV20-1 combines with J gene TRBJ2-7; D is ambiguous. CDR1 is DFQATT and CDR2 is SNEGSKA in the germline V gene (reference sequence). This CDR3 comprises 11 residues. The ends were cut back, 5 bases at V and 3 bases at J, with 8 bases in the middle. Here the CDR3 DNA reads TGCAGTGCTTATCAGAGCTACGAGCAGTACTTC. This encodes CSAYQSYEQYF.

In this sample, this clone turned up once. The chain links TRBV7-8 to TRBJ1-4; D is possibly TRBD1 (5 bases). Germline assignment: CDR1 SGHVS and CDR2 FQNEAQ. Trimming pared 4 bases from V and 0 bases from J, leaving 9 bases between. The CDR3 consists of 15 residues. This CDR3 is CASSSQAATNEKLFF. The CDR3 nucleotides are TGTGCCAGCAGCTCACAGGCTGCAACTAATGAAAAACTGTTTTTT.

This sequence joins TRBV11-1 and TRBJ2-5; possibly TRBD2 for D (5 bases). The CDR3 is 15 residues long. V was cut by 3 bases and J by 4 bases, with 15 bases left in between. CDR1 SGHAT and CDR2 FQDESV come from the germline V gene (reference sequence). The CDR3 region has the DNA TGTGCCAGCAGCTTCAGGCAGGAGGTCCCAGAGACCCAGTACTTC. Translating gives CASSFRQEVPETQYF.